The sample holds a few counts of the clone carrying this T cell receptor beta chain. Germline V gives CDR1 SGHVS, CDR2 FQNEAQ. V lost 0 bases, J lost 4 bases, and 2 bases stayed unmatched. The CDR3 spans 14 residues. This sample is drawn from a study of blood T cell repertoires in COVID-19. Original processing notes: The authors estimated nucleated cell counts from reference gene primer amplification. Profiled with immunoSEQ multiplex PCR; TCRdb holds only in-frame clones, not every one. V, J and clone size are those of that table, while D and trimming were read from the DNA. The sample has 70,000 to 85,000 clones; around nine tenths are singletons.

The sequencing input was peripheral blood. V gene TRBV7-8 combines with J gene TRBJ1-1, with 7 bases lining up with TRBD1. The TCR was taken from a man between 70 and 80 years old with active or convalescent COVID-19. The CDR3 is CASSLAGGPTEAFF. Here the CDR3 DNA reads TGTGCCAGCAGCTTAGCAGGGGGCCCCACTGAAGCTTTCTTT.